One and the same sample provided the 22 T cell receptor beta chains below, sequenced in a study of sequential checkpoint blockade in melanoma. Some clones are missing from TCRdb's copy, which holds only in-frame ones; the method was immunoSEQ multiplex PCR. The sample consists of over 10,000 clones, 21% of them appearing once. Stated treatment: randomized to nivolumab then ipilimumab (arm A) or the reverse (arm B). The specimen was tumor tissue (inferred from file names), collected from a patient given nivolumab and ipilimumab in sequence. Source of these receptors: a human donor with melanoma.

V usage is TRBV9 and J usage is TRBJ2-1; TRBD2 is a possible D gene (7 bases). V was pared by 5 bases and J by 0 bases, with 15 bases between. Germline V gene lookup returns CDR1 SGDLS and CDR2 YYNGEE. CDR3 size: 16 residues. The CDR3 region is CASSERAGASYNEQFF. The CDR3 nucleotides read TGTGCCAGCAGTGAAAGGGCGGGGGCCTCCTACAATGAGCAGTTCTTC.

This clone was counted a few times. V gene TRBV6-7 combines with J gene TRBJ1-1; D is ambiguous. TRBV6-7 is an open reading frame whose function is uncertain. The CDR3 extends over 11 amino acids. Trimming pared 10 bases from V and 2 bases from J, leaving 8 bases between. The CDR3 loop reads CATRLNTEAFF. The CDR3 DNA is TGTGCCACCAGACTTAACACTGAAGCTTTCTTT.

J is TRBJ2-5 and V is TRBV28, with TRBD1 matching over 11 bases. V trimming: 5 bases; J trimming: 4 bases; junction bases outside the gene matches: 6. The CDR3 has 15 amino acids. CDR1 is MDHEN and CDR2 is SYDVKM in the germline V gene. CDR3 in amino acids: CASSTRTGGLETQYF. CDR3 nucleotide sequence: TGTGCCAGCAGTACCCGGACAGGGGGCTTAGAGACCCAGTACTTC.

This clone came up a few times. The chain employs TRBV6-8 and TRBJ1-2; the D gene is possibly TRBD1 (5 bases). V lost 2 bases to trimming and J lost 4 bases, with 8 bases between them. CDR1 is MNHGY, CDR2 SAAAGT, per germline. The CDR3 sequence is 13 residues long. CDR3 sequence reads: CASSYGGIYGYTF. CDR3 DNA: TGTGCCAGCAGTTACGGGGGGATCTATGGCTACACCTTC.

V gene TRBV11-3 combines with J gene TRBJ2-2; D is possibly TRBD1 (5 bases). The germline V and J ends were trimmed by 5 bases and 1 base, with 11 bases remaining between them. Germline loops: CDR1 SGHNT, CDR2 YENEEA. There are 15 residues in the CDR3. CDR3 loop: CASSAGRKNTGELFF. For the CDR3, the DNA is TGTGCCAGCAGCGCAGGGCGCAAGAACACCGGGGAGCTGTTTTTT.

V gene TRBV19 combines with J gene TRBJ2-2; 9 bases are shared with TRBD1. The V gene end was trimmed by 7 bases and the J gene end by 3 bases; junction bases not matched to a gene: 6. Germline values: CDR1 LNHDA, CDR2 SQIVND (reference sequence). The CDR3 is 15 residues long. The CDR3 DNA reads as TGTGCCAGTATCCCACGGACAGGGGACACCGGGGAGCTGTTTTTT. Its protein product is CASIPRTGDTGELFF.

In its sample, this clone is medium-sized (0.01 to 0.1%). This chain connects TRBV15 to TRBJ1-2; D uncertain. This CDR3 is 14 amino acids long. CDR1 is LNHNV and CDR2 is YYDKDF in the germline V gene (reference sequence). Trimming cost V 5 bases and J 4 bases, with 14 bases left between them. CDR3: CATSPPLTAYGYTF. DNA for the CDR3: TGTGCCACCAGCCCCCCTTTGACGGCCTATGGCTACACCTTC.

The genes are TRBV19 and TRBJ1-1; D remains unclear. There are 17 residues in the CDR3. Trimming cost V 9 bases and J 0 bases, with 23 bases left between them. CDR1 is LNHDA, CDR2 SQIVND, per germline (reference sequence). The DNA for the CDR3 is TGTGCCAGCCGACCCCCTCCGGGTAAGGACGTGAACACTGAAGCTTTCTTT. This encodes CASRPPPGKDVNTEAFF.

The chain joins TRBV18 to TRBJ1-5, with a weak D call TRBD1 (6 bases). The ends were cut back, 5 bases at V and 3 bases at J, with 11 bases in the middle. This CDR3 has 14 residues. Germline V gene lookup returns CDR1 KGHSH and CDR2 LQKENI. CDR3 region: CASSEQGYNQPQHF. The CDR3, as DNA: TGTGCCAGCTCAGAACAGGGCTACAATCAGCCCCAGCATTTT. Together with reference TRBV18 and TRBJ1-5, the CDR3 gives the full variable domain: NAGVMQNPRHLVRRRGQEARLRCSPMKGHSHVYWYRQLPEEGLKFMVYLQKENIIDESGMPKERFSAEFPKEGPSILRIQQVVRGDSAAYFCASSEQGYNQPQHFGDGTRLSIL.

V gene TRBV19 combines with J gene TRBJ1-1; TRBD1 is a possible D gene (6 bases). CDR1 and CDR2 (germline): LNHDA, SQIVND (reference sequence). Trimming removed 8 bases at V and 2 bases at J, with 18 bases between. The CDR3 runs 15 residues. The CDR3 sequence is CASSPPGHINTEAFF. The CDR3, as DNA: TGTGCCAGTTCTCCTCCGGGACATATAAACACTGAAGCTTTCTTT. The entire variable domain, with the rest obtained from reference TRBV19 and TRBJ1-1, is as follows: DGGITQSPKYLFRKEGQNVTLSCEQNLNHDAMYWYRQDPGQGLRLIYYSQIVNDFQKGDIAEGYSVSREKKESFPLTVTSAQKNPTAFYLCASSPPGHINTEAFFGQGTRLTVV.

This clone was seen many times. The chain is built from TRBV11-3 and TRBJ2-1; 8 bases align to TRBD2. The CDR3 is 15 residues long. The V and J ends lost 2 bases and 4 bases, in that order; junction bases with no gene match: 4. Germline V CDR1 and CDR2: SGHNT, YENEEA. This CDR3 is CASSLQTSEYNEQFF. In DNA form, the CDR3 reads TGTGCCAGCAGCTTACAGACTAGCGAATACAATGAGCAGTTCTTC.

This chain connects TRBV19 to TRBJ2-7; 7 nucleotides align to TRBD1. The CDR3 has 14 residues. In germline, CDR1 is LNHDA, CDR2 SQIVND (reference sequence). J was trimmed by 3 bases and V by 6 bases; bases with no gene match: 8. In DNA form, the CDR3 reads TGTGCCAGTAGCCCAGGGGACAGTTTCTACGAGCAGTACTTC. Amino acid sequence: CASSPGDSFYEQYF.

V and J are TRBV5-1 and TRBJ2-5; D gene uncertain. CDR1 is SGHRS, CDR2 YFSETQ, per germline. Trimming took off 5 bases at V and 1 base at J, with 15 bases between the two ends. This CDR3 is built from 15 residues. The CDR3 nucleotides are TGCGCCAGCAGGACGGCGGAGACTCTCCAAGAGACCCAGTACTTC. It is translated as CASRTAETLQETQYF.

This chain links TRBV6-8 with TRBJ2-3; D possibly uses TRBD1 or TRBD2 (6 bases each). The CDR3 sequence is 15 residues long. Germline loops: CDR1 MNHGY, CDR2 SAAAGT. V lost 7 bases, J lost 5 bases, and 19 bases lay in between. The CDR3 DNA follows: TGTGCCAGCAACGTTCTTCCGGGGGCTGGAGATACGCAGTATTTT. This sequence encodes CASNVLPGAGDTQYF.

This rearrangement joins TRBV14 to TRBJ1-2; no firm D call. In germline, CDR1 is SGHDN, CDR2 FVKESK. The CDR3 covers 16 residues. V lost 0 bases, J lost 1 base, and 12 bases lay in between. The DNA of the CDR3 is TGTGCCAGCAGCCAAGACGAGACCGTTTTTAACTATGGCTACACCTTC. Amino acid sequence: CASSQDETVFNYGYTF.

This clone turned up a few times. CDR3 sequence: CASSSGLAGFDEQFF. The DNA of the CDR3 is TGTGCCAGCAGCTCGGGACTAGCGGGATTCGATGAGCAGTTCTTC. The V and J genes are TRBV11-3 and TRBJ2-1; 13 bases line up with TRBD2. Germline assignment: CDR1 SGHNT and CDR2 YENEEA. This CDR3 contains 15 residues. V trimming: 4 bases; J trimming: 8 bases; junction bases outside the gene matches: 5.

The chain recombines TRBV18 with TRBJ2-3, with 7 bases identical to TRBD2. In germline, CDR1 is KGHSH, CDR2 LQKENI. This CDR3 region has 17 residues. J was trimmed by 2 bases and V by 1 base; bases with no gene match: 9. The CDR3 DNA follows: TGTGCCAGCTCACCACAGGGTAGGCTAGCGGTCACAGATACGCAGTATTTT. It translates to CASSPQGRLAVTDTQYF.

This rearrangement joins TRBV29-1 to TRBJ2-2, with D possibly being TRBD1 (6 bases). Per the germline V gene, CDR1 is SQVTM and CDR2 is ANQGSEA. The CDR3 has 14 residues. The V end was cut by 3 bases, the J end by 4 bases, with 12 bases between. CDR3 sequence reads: CSVETGVGTGELFF. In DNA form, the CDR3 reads TGCAGCGTTGAGACAGGTGTAGGCACCGGGGAGCTGTTTTTT.

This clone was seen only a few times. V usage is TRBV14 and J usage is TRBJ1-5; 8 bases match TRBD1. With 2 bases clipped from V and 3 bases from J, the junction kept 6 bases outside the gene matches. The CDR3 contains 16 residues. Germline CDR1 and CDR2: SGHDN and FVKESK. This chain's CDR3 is CASSQPDRASNQPQHF. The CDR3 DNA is TGTGCCAGCAGCCAACCGGACAGGGCTTCCAATCAGCCCCAGCATTTT. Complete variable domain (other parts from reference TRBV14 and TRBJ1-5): EAGVTQFPSHSVIEKGQTVTLRCDPISGHDNLYWYRRVMGKEIKFLLHFVKESKQDESGMPNNRFLAERTGGTYSTLKVQPAELEDSGVYFCASSQPDRASNQPQHFGDGTRLSIL.

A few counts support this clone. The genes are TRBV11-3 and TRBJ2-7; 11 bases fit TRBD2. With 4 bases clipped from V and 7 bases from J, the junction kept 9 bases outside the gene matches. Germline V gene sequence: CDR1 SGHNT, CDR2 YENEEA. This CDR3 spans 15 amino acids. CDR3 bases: TGTGCCAGCAGCTCCCTAGCGGGGGGCCGGAGGGAGCAGTACTTC. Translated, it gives CASSSLAGGRREQYF.

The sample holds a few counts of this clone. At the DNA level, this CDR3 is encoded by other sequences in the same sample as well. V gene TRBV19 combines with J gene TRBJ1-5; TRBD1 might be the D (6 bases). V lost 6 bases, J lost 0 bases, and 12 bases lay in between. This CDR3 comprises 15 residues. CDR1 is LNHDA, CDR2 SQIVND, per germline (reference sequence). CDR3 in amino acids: CASRWGALSNQPQHF. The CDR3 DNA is TGTGCCAGTAGATGGGGGGCGCTTAGCAATCAGCCCCAGCATTTT.

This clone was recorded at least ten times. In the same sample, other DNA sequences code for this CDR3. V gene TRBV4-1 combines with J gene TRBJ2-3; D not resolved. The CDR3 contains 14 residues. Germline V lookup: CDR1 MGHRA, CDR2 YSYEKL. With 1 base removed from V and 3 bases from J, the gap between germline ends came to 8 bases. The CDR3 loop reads CASSQALLTDTQYF. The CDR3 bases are TGCGCCAGCAGCCAAGCGCTACTGACAGATACGCAGTATTTT.